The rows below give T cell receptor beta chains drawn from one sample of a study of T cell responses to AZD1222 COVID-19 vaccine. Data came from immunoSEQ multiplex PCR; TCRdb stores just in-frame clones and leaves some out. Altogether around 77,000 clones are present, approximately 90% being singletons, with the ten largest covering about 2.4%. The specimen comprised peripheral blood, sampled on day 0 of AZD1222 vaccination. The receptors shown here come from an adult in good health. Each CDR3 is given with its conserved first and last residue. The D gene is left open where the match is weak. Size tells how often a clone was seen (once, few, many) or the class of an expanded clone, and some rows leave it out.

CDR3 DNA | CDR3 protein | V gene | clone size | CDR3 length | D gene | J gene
TGCGCCAGCAGCCAATTATCGACACCTACCTACGAGCAGTACTTC | CASSQLSTPTYEQYF | TRBV4-1 | few | 15 | NA | TRBJ2-7
TGTGCCAGCAGCTTAGTAGCGGCACGGAGGGATAATTCACCCCTCCACTTT | CASSLVAARRDNSPLHF | TRBV7-6 | NA | 17 | NA | TRBJ1-6
TGTGCCAGCAGCTTACGGGATACTCGCGGCTACACCTTC | CASSLRDTRGYTF | TRBV7-9 | NA | 13 | NA | TRBJ1-2
TGTGCCAGCAGCTCAATACAGGGAGAGCACTATGGCTACACCTTC | CASSSIQGEHYGYTF | TRBV5-8 | NA | 15 | NA | TRBJ1-2
TGTGCCAGTAGTATATCTCCAGGGGGCGGTACTGAAGCTTTCTTT | CASSISPGGGTEAFF | TRBV19 | NA | 15 | TRBD1 | TRBJ1-1
TGCGCCAGCAGCCTGACAGGGGGAGCCCAGCCCCAGCATTTT | CASSLTGGAQPQHF | TRBV5-1 | NA | 14 | TRBD1 | TRBJ1-5
TGTGCCAGCAGTACGACAGGGGTTAAGAAACTGTTTTTT | CASSTTGVKKLFF | TRBV6-6 | NA | 13 | TRBD1 | TRBJ1-4
TGTGCCAGCACCGAAAGACAGACCACTAATGAAAAACTGTTTTTT | CASTERQTTNEKLFF | TRBV6-5 | NA | 15 | NA | TRBJ1-4
TGTGCCAGCCAAGGGGACAGGGGCGGATATAGCAATCAGCCCCAGCATTTT | CASQGDRGGYSNQPQHF | TRBV19 | once | 17 | TRBD1 | TRBJ1-5
TGTGCCAGCACCAATGGGGGCAGGGGGCTTCAGCCCCAGCATTTT | CASTNGGRGLQPQHF | TRBV28 | NA | 15 | TRBD1 | TRBJ1-5
TGTGCCAGCAGCCCCGGAGGATACAATGAGCAGTTCTTC | CASSPGGYNEQFF | TRBV7-2 | few | 13 | NA | TRBJ2-1
TGTGCCAGCAGTGACTCGACGGGGGGGCCTAATGAGCAGTTCTTC | CASSDSTGGPNEQFF | TRBV6-4 | NA | 15 | TRBD2 | TRBJ2-1
TGTGCCAGCCGTTCGGAGGGGCGCGATGGCTACACCTTC | CASRSEGRDGYTF | TRBV28 | NA | 13 | NA | TRBJ1-2
TGTGCCAGCAGCGAATCAAGGGGGAGTGGGGCCAACGTCCTGACTTTC | CASSESRGSGANVLTF | TRBV6-1 | NA | 16 | NA | TRBJ2-6
TGTGCCAGCAGGATGGGACAGCTGAACACTGAAGCTTTCTTT | CASRMGQLNTEAFF | TRBV3-1/TRBV3-2 | NA | 14 | TRBD1 | TRBJ1-1
TGTGCCAGCAGCCGAGGACTGATGAACACTGAAGCTTTCTTT | CASSRGLMNTEAFF | TRBV5-4 | NA | 14 | NA | TRBJ1-1
TGTGCCAGTAGTATACAGGGGGGTCAGCCCCAGCATTTT | CASSIQGGQPQHF | TRBV19 | NA | 13 | TRBD1 | TRBJ1-5
TGTGCCAGCAGTGTGGCGACGAGGGTGCCCCTCCACACCGGGGAGCTGTTTTTT | CASSVATRVPLHTGELFF | TRBV6-4 | NA | 18 | NA | TRBJ2-2
TGTGCCAGTAGTCGGGACAGAATCTACGAGCAGTACTTC | CASSRDRIYEQYF | TRBV19 | NA | 13 | TRBD1 | TRBJ2-7
TGCGCCAGCAGTGATGCCCGCAACTATGGCTACACCTTC | CASSDARNYGYTF | TRBV10-1 | NA | 13 | NA | TRBJ1-2
TGTGCCAGCAGCGTAGAGGCGGGGGGTGGTACAGATACGCAGTATTTT | CASSVEAGGGTDTQYF | TRBV9 | few | 16 | TRBD2 | TRBJ2-3
TGTGCCAGCAGTTTATATGGACAGGGCGATGGCTACACCTTC | CASSLYGQGDGYTF | TRBV28 | few | 14 | TRBD1 | TRBJ1-2
TGTGCCAGCAGCCTGACGGGGGCCTCTAATGAAAAACTGTTTTTT | CASSLTGASNEKLFF | TRBV5-6 | NA | 15 | NA | TRBJ1-4
TGTGCCAGCAGTGAAACTAGGGGTGGAGGAGCTTTCTTT | CASSETRGGGAFF | TRBV2 | NA | 13 | NA | TRBJ1-1
TGCAGCCAACACAGATTGGATACGCAGTATTTT | CSQHRLDTQYF | TRBV20-1 | NA | 11 | NA | TRBJ2-3
TGTGTTACGCGGGGGCAGGGGGCCGATACGCAGTATTTT | CVTRGQGADTQYF | TRBV28 | NA | 13 | NA | TRBJ2-3
TGTGCCAGCAGCCCCGGGAGGGGGGGGACAACTAATGAAAAACTGTTTTTT | CASSPGRGGTTNEKLFF | TRBV7-2 | once | 17 | NA | TRBJ1-4
TGTGCCATCAGTGAAACCCAGGGGCTGTATCAGCCCCAGCATTTT | CAISETQGLYQPQHF | TRBV10-3 | NA | 15 | NA | TRBJ1-5
TGTGCCAGCAGCCGGAACCGGGACAGGAATACCTACCAGCAGTACTTC | CASSRNRDRNTYQQYF | TRBV28 | NA | 16 | TRBD1 | TRBJ2-7
TGTGCCAGCAGCTTGGCCGGGGCTGGCAATCAGCCCCAGCATTTT | CASSLAGAGNQPQHF | TRBV5-4 | NA | 15 | NA | TRBJ1-5
TGTGCCAGCAGTCCCCCTGGGGAGCCGGGGATGGATACGCAGTATTTT | CASSPPGEPGMDTQYF | TRBV28 | NA | 16 | NA | TRBJ2-3
TGTGCCAGCAATCGACAGGGAAGTTATGAAGAAAAACTGTTTTTT | CASNRQGSYEEKLFF | TRBV2 | NA | 15 | TRBD1 | TRBJ1-4
TGTGCCAGCCTGGGGGGGGCGGGCTATGGCTACACCTTC | CASLGGAGYGYTF | TRBV6-1 | once | 13 | NA | TRBJ1-2
TGTGCCAGCAGTTTTGGCGGCTATGAGCAGTTCTTC | CASSFGGYEQFF | TRBV12-3/TRBV12-4 | NA | 12 | NA | TRBJ2-1
TGTGCCAGCGTCACAGGGGGCCGGACAGATACGCAGTATTTT | CASVTGGRTDTQYF | TRBV2 | NA | 14 | TRBD1 | TRBJ2-3
TGTGCCACCAGCAGAGATCTTCGGATCTCTGGGGCCAACGTCCTGACTTTC | CATSRDLRISGANVLTF | TRBV15 | NA | 17 | NA | TRBJ2-6
TGTGCCAGCAGCGTCGACAGGGCGACCCAAAACACCATATATTTT | CASSVDRATQNTIYF | TRBV7-2 | NA | 15 | TRBD1 | TRBJ1-3
TGTGCCTGGAGCGGACGAGAAGGACTTTACACAGATACGCAGTATTTT | CAWSGREGLYTDTQYF | TRBV30 | NA | 16 | NA | TRBJ2-3
TGTGCCAGCAACCGGGAGGCTAGCGGCCTTTTTAAGTTCTTC | CASNREASGLFKFF | TRBV27 | once | 14 | TRBD2 | TRBJ2-1
TGCAGTGCTGCCAGGGGAAATGAAAAACTGTTTTTT | CSAARGNEKLFF | TRBV29-1 | NA | 12 | NA | TRBJ1-4
TGTGCCAGTAGTCCTCGACAGGGGGCGCAGCCCCAGCATTTT | CASSPRQGAQPQHF | TRBV19 | NA | 14 | TRBD1 | TRBJ1-5
TGTGCCATCAGTGAGTCGAGTTTCTTACCCGATCCCGAGCAGTACTTC | CAISESSFLPDPEQYF | TRBV10-3 | NA | 16 | NA | TRBJ2-7
TGTGCCAGTAGTCTATCGGTGTGGGGGACACAAGAATACAATGAGCAGTTCTTC | CASSLSVWGTQEYNEQFF | TRBV19 | NA | 18 | NA | TRBJ2-1
TGTGCCAGCAGCCCCATTTTAGCCGGGGAGCTGTTTTTT | CASSPILAGELFF | TRBV7-9 | once | 13 | NA | TRBJ2-2
TGTGCCAGCAGTGGGGCGTTAACCGGTACTGGAAACACCATATATTTT | CASSGALTGTGNTIYF | TRBV6-1 | NA | 16 | NA | TRBJ1-3
TGTGCCAGCAGCCGGCCGTCGGAGGGCAATTCACCCCTCCACTTT | CASSRPSEGNSPLHF | TRBV6-5 | NA | 15 | NA | TRBJ1-6
TGTGCCAGCGGGTGGGGTGACCGGGATCAGCCCCAGCATTTT | CASGWGDRDQPQHF | TRBV7-9 | NA | 14 | NA | TRBJ1-5
TGTGCCACCAGTGATTTCGACAGGGGGACAGGGGCTTTCTTT | CATSDFDRGTGAFF | TRBV24-1 | NA | 14 | TRBD1 | TRBJ1-1
TGCGCCAGCAGCTCCAGGGGAGGTCAGCCCCAGCATTTT | CASSSRGGQPQHF | TRBV5-1 | NA | 13 | NA | TRBJ1-5
TGTGCCAGCAGCTTGTGGCAGGGGAATGAGCAGTTCTTC | CASSLWQGNEQFF | TRBV11-3 | few | 13 | NA | TRBJ2-1
TGTGCCAGCTACAGCCGGACTAGCGGCCAAGAGACCCAGTACTTC | CASYSRTSGQETQYF | TRBV2 | NA | 15 | TRBD2 | TRBJ2-5
TGTGCCAGCAGTCCGGCGGGTGCTGGACACTCTGGAAACACCATATATTTT | CASSPAGAGHSGNTIYF | TRBV28 | NA | 17 | NA | TRBJ1-3
TGTGCCAGCAGTCCGCGGCCAGGGAACTATGGCTACACCTTC | CASSPRPGNYGYTF | TRBV6-5 | NA | 14 | NA | TRBJ1-2
TGTGCCAGCAGCTTCAGGGACCAGCCCCAGCATTTT | CASSFRDQPQHF | TRBV5-8 | NA | 12 | NA | TRBJ1-5
TGCGCCAGCAGCCCCGCCGGGGCCTGGAACACTGAAGCTTTCTTT | CASSPAGAWNTEAFF | TRBV4-3 | NA | 15 | NA | TRBJ1-1
TGTGCCAGCAGTTTTGCGGTGCAAAACATTCAGTACTTC | CASSFAVQNIQYF | TRBV28 | NA | 13 | NA | TRBJ2-4
TGTGCCAGCAGTCGACAGGGGTCTACGAACACTGAAGCTTTCTTT | CASSRQGSTNTEAFF | TRBV6-5 | NA | 15 | TRBD1 | TRBJ1-1
TGCAGCGTTGATGGGGACACAACCTACGAGCAGTACTTC | CSVDGDTTYEQYF | TRBV29-1 | NA | 13 | NA | TRBJ2-7
TGTGCCAGCAGTGGGGGCCCCGAGGATACGCAGTATTTT | CASSGGPEDTQYF | TRBV6-4 | NA | 13 | NA | TRBJ2-3